The 9 T cell receptor beta chains below were found in one sample sequenced in a study of Ad26.COV2.S vaccination and SARS-CoV-2 variants. The data were produced by immunoSEQ multiplex PCR, yet TCRdb's version contains in-frame clones alone and is incomplete. The table has approximately 420,000 clones, around 87% seen once; the top ten hold approximately 4%. The treatment was: roughly 18 received Ad26.COV2.S at low or high dose, single or two shots; several received placebo; per-sample allocation not given. Samples were taken on day 63 after the first vaccine or placebo injection. The sample here was peripheral blood, taken in a trial of Ad26.COV2.S vaccine versus placebo. Receptors originate from a person between 18 and 60 years old who received the Ad26.COV2.S COVID-19 vaccine or a placebo.

This sequence joins TRBV7-2 and TRBJ2-5; TRBD1 is a possible D gene (6 bases). CDR3 length: 14 amino acids. Trimming stripped 3 bases from V and 4 bases from J, with 12 bases between. The V gene's germline CDR1 is SGHTA and CDR2 FQGNSA. The CDR3 region is CASSLTGTLETQYF. The DNA of the CDR3 is TGTGCCAGCAGCTTGACCGGGACATTAGAGACCCAGTACTTC. Full variable domain (outside the CDR3, taken from reference TRBV7-2 and TRBJ2-5): GAGVSQSPSNKVTEKGKDVELRCDPISGHTALYWYRQSLGQGLEFLIYFQGNSAPDKSGLPSDRFSAERTGGSVSTLTIQRTQQEDSAVYLCASSLTGTLETQYFGPGTRLLVL.

This clone was observed once. The genes are TRBV12-3 or TRBV12-4 and TRBJ1-5, with 7 bases that match TRBD1. The V and J ends lost 5 bases and 6 bases, in that order; junction bases with no gene match: 4. CDR3 length: 13 amino acids. DNA of the CDR3: TGTGCCAGCAGTATGACAGGGTCTCAGCCCCAGCATTTT. As protein: CASSMTGSQPQHF.

The chain carries TRBV11-2 and TRBJ2-7; 7 bases align to TRBD1. From germline, CDR1 is SGHAT and CDR2 FQNNGV. After removal of 3 bases from V and 5 bases from J, the junction contained 1 base not matched to a gene. This CDR3 is 12 amino acids long. The CDR3 reads CASSFTGDEQYF. Written as DNA, the CDR3 is TGTGCCAGCAGCTTTACAGGGGACGAGCAGTACTTC.

The chain carries TRBV3-1 (or the pseudogene TRBV3-2) and TRBJ2-1; D ambiguous. This CDR3 is built from 12 residues. Germline values: CDR1 LGHDT, CDR2 YNNKEL (reference sequence). Deletions cut 3 bases from V and 9 bases from J, with 9 bases between. This chain's CDR3 is CASSHRRAEQFF. DNA for the CDR3: TGTGCCAGCAGCCACAGAAGAGCTGAGCAGTTCTTC.

The chain employs TRBV21-1 and TRBJ2-7; the D call in the table, TRBD1, was not verified against the DNA. TRBV21-1 is designated a pseudogene. The CDR3 has 18 amino acids. The CDR3 here is CASSKGGTGTGSSYEQYF. CDR3 in DNA: TGTGCCAGCAGCAAAGGGGGGACCGGGACAGGGTCTTCCTACGAGCAGTACTTC.

The J gene is TRBJ1-5, the V gene TRBV19; D call uncertain. Trimming took 7 bases from V and 1 from J, leaving 8 bases between them. Germline CDR1 is LNHDA and CDR2 is SQIVND (reference sequence). This CDR3 comprises 13 residues. This CDR3 reads CASIAGSNQPQHF. The CDR3 DNA follows: TGTGCCAGTATAGCGGGCAGCAATCAGCCCCAGCATTTT.

The rearrangement joins TRBV24-1 to TRBJ1-2, with D unresolved. Germline CDR1 and CDR2: KGHDR and SFDVKD. CDR3 size: 14 residues. V was pared by 4 bases and J by 8 bases, with 16 bases between. In DNA form, the CDR3 reads TGTGCCACCAGTGACACAGCCACCCTGGGCGGCTACACCTTC. As protein: CATSDTATLGGYTF.

The chain is built from TRBV9 and TRBJ2-1; 13 positions agree with TRBD2. V shed 1 base, J shed 8 bases, and the junction held 9 bases outside the gene matches. Germline assignment: CDR1 SGDLS and CDR2 YYNGEE. The CDR3 is 17 residues long. CDR3: CASSVTFTSGGAYEQFF. The CDR3 nucleotides read TGTGCCAGCAGCGTAACCTTCACTAGCGGGGGGGCCTATGAGCAGTTCTTC. Combining the CDR3 with reference TRBV9 and TRBJ2-1 gives the whole variable domain DSGVTQTPKHLITATGQRVTLRCSPRSGDLSVYWYQQSLDQGLQFLIQYYNGEERAKGNILERFSAQQFPDLHSELNLSSLELGDSALYFCASSVTFTSGGAYEQFFGPGTRLTVL.

V is TRBV7-8 and J is TRBJ2-1; no clear D. With 2 bases removed from V and 0 bases from J, the gap between germline ends came to 11 bases. This CDR3 contains 16 residues. CDR1 and CDR2 (germline): SGHVS, FQNEAQ. The CDR3 DNA follows: TGTGCCAGCAGCTTAAATCCGCTGGCCTCCTACAATGAGCAGTTCTTC. Its translation: CASSLNPLASYNEQFF. Looking up the rest from reference TRBV7-8 and TRBJ2-1 gives the full variable domain: GAGVSQSPRYKVAKRGQDVALRCDPISGHVSLFWYQQALGQGPEFLTYFQNEAQLDKSGLPSDRFFAERPEGSVSTLKIQRTQQEDSAVYLCASSLNPLASYNEQFFGPGTRLTVL.